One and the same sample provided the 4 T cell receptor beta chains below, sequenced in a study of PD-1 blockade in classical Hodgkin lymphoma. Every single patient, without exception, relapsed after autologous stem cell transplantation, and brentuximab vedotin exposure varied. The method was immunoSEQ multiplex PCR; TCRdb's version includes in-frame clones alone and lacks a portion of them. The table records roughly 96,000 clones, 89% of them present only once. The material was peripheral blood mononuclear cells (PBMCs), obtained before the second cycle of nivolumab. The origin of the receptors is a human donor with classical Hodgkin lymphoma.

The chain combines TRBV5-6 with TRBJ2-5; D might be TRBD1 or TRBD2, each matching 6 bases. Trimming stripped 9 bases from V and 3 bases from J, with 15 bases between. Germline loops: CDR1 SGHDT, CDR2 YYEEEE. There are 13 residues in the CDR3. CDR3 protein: CATARGGKETQYF. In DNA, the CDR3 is TGTGCCACCGCCCGAGGGGGGAAAGAGACCCAGTACTTC.

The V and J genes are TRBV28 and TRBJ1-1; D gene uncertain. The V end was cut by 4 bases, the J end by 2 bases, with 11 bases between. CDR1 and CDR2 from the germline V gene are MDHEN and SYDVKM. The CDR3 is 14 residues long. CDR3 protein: CASSSGEENTEAFF. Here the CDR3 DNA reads TGTGCCAGCAGTTCCGGAGAGGAAAACACTGAAGCTTTCTTT.

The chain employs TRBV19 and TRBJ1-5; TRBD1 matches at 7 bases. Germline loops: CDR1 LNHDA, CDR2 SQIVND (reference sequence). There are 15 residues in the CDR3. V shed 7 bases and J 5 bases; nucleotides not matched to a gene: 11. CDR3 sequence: CASNLQGGDYQPQHF. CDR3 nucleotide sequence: TGTGCCAGTAACCTCCAGGGGGGTGACTATCAGCCCCAGCATTTT.

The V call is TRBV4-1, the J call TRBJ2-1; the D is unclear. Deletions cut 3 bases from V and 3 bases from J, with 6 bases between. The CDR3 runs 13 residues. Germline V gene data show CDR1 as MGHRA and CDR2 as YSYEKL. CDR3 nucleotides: TGCGCCAGCAGCCATGTATACTACAATGAGCAGTTCTTC. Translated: CASSHVYYNEQFF.